The source of this T cell receptor beta chain is a study of T cell responses to AZD1222 COVID-19 vaccine. Deletions cut 3 bases from V and 2 bases from J, with 11 bases between. CDR1 is LGHDT, CDR2 YNNKEL, per germline (reference sequence). This CDR3 has 15 amino acids. Produced via immunoSEQ multiplex PCR; TCRdb's table is partial and in-frame only. The sample lists under 200,000 clones; roughly 88% were seen once. The TCR was taken from an adult in good health. This chain joins TRBV3-1 (or the pseudogene TRBV3-2) and TRBJ2-1; D ambiguous. Sequences were derived from peripheral blood, sampled on day 0 of AZD1222 vaccination. This CDR3 reads CASSQPGLAYNEQFF. The CDR3 region has the DNA TGTGCCAGCAGCCAGCCCGGGCTGGCCTACAATGAGCAGTTCTTC.